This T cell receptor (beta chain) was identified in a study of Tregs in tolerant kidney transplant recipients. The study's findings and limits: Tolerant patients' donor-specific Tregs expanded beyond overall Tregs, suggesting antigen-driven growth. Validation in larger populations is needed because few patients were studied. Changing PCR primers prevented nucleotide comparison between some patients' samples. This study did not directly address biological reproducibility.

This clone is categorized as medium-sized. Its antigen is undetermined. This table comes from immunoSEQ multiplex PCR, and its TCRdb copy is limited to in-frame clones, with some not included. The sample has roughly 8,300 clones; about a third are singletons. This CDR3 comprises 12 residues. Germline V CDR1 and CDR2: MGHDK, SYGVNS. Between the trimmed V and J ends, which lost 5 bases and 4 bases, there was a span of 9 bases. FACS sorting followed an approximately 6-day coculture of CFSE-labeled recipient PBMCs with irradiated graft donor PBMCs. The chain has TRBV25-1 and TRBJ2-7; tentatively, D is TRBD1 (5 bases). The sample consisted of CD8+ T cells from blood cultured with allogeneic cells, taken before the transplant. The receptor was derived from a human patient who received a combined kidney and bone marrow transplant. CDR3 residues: CASSRGSYEQYF. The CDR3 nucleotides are TGTGCCAGCAGTAGGGGCTCGTACGAGCAGTACTTC.